This TCR beta chain was documented in a study of blood T cell repertoires in COVID-19. Study as a whole: The United States, Italy and Spain supplied acute and convalescent COVID-19 samples. T cells, B-cell-depleted T cells, or PBMCs provided the cDNA or gDNA that served as material.

Germline CDR1 and CDR2: SGHRS and YFSETQ. The CDR3 contains 18 residues. J gave up 2 bases and V 0 bases, and 8 bases lay outside the gene matches. Repertoires were generated with immunoSEQ multiplex PCR, while TCRdb's copy carries only in-frame clones and drops some. The sample lists approximately 110,000 clones; over 70% were seen once. This clone is a singleton in its sample. This sequence joins TRBV5-1 and TRBJ2-5; 12 bases map to TRBD2. The sequenced sample was peripheral blood. The source of this sequence is a man aged 50-59 years with acute or convalescent COVID-19. In DNA, the CDR3 is TGCGCCAGCAGCTTGGTCGACCTTGGACTAGCGGGGCAAGAGACCCAGTACTTC. Protein product: CASSLVDLGLAGQETQYF.